These T cell receptor beta chains were read from a single sample in a study of blood T cell repertoires in COVID-19. This table comes from immunoSEQ multiplex PCR, and its TCRdb copy is limited to in-frame clones, with some not included. The data show 350,000 or so clones, around 90% seen once. Sequencing used PBMCs or T cells enriched from blood (not recorded which). These TCRs come from a woman in her 30s who had recovered from COVID-19. CDR3s include the opening cysteine and the closing phenylalanine or tryptophan. The D gene is left open where the match is weak. The size entry is marked missing in some rows and otherwise reads once, few, many or a size class.

J	size	D	V	DNA	CDR3
TRBJ1-6	NA	NA	TRBV4-1	TGCGCCAGCAGCCAGCCGGGAGGTTCACCCCTCCACTTT	CASSQPGGSPLHF
TRBJ1-6	NA	NA	TRBV11-2	TGTGCCAGCAGCTTCGTGCAACAGGGTGATTCACCCCTCCACTTT	CASSFVQQGDSPLHF
TRBJ1-2	NA	TRBD1	TRBV30	TGTGCCTGGAGGCGGACAGGGGGCTCTGGCTACACCTTC	CAWRRTGGSGYTF
TRBJ1-1	NA	TRBD1	TRBV28	TGTGCCAGCATCAACCCCGGGACAGGGAACACTGAAGCTTTCTTT	CASINPGTGNTEAFF
TRBJ2-5	once	TRBD2	TRBV18	TGTGCCAGCTCACCAGGCGGGGGGGTCGGAGAGACCCAGTACTTC	CASSPGGGVGETQYF
TRBJ2-2	NA	TRBD2	TRBV6-5	TGTGCCAGCAGTTCCGGGACTAGTCCCGGGGAGCTGTTTTTT	CASSSGTSPGELFF
TRBJ2-6	NA	NA	TRBV28	TGTGCCAGTACAGGGTTCACTGGGGCCAACGTCCTGACTTTC	CASTGFTGANVLTF
TRBJ2-3	NA	NA	TRBV30	TGTGCCTGGAGTCTAAGAATTTCTAGCACAGATACGCAGTATTTT	CAWSLRISSTDTQYF
TRBJ2-1	NA	TRBD2	TRBV6-6	TGTGCCAGCACGCAGTGGGAGGGTTATGAGCAGTTCTTC	CASTQWEGYEQFF
TRBJ2-3	NA	NA	TRBV6-5	TGTGCCAGCAGTTACTTTGGAGGGTTGGAAGATACGCAGTATTTT	CASSYFGGLEDTQYF
TRBJ1-3	NA	NA	TRBV7-9	TGTGCCAGCACCTCCGCCGGGGGTACTGGAAACACCATATATTTT	CASTSAGGTGNTIYF
TRBJ1-5	NA	TRBD1	TRBV6-5	TGTGCCAGCAGTTACGCGACAGGGGGCAATCAGCCCCAGCATTTT	CASSYATGGNQPQHF
TRBJ2-7	NA	TRBD1	TRBV3-1/TRBV3-2	TGTGCCAGCAGAAAAGGGGGCTTTAGCTCCTACGAGCAGTACTTC	CASRKGGFSSYEQYF
TRBJ2-1	NA	TRBD1	TRBV28	TGTGCCAGCAGTTCCCCGGGGACAGGGGGCAATGAGCAGTTCTTC	CASSSPGTGGNEQFF
TRBJ2-1	NA	TRBD2	TRBV3-1/TRBV3-2	TGTGCCAGCGGGATGGGGGACCCACCGTCTGGGAGGGATGAGCAGTTCTTC	CASGMGDPPSGRDEQFF
TRBJ1-2	NA	TRBD1	TRBV3-1/TRBV3-2	TGTGCCAGCAGCCAAGTCAGGGGGAACTCTAACTATGGCTACACCTTC	CASSQVRGNSNYGYTF